This entry describes one T cell receptor beta chain. V lost 2 bases and J lost 8, with 17 bases in between. This CDR3 comprises 15 residues. Per the germline V gene, CDR1 is SGHDT and CDR2 is YYEEEE. Generated by immunoSEQ multiplex PCR, the TCRdb table keeps only in-frame clones and is missing some. The sample has about 8,700 clones; roughly two thirds are singletons. This entry is derived from a study of immune cell composition in non-small cell lung cancer. The normal lung sample lay at least 3 cm, and maximally far, from the tumour. The clonotype was recovered from a human donor with non-small cell lung cancer. Sequenced: non-adjacent lung tissue. The gene calls are TRBV5-6 and TRBJ2-1; weak D call: TRBD1 (5 bases). CDR3 sequence: CASSFRRGLNYEQFF. The CDR3, as DNA: TGTGCCAGCAGCTTCCGAAGGGGCCTCAATTATGAGCAGTTCTTC.